The 6 T cell receptor beta chains in this list originate from one sample, sequenced in a study of cytomegalovirus exposure and HLA in healthy donors. Primers: 60 Vbeta forward and 13 Jbeta reverse. TCRdb's table, derived via immunoSEQ multiplex PCR, lists solely in-frame clones and lacks some. This sample carries 100,000 to 150,000 clones, less than 80% of them seen once, and the ten largest clones take roughly 3.5%. Specimen: PBMCs. All receptors come from a woman in her fifties or sixties in good health and CMV-seronegative.

In this sample, this clone turned up a few times. This chain links TRBV14 with TRBJ2-3; 7 bases are a match to TRBD1. Germline V gene sequence: CDR1 SGHDN, CDR2 FVKESK. Unmatched junction bases numbered 7, after V lost 5 bases and J lost 2 bases. There are 15 residues in the CDR3. Here the CDR3 DNA reads TGTGCCAGCAGCTATGGACAGGCCCCCACAGATACGCAGTATTTT. Its translation is CASSYGQAPTDTQYF.

This clone was detected only a few times. The V and J genes are TRBV30 and TRBJ2-1; 11 bases line up with TRBD2. The junction had 6 bases not matched to a gene; V was cut back by 7 bases and J by 1 base. Looked up from germline, CDR1 is GTSNPN and CDR2 is SVGIG (reference sequence). There are 15 residues in the CDR3. CDR3 in amino acids: CAFAGTSGSYNEQFF. CDR3 sequence (DNA): TGTGCCTTCGCCGGGACTAGCGGTTCCTACAATGAGCAGTTCTTC. Complete variable domain (other parts from reference TRBV30 and TRBJ2-1): SQTIHQWPATLVQPVGSPLSLECTVEGTSNPNLYWYRQAAGRGLQLLFYSVGIGQISSEVPQNLSASRPQDRQFILSSKKLLLSDSGFYLCAFAGTSGSYNEQFFGPGTRLTVL.

The rearrangement uses TRBV7-2 and TRBJ2-7; 7 nucleotides agree with TRBD1. Unmatched junction bases numbered 17, after V lost 2 bases and J lost 1 base. The CDR3 extends over 19 amino acids. Germline V gene data show CDR1 as SGHTA and CDR2 as FQGNSA. CDR3 sequence reads: CASSLMRKTGVEESYEQYF. In DNA, the CDR3 is TGTGCCAGCAGCTTAATGCGGAAAACAGGGGTGGAAGAGTCCTACGAGCAGTACTTC.

The chain uses TRBV11-1 and TRBJ2-7, with 10 nucleotides matching TRBD1. Germline V CDR1 and CDR2: SGHAT, FQDESV (reference sequence). CDR3 length: 14 residues. The junction had 6 bases not matched to a gene; V was cut back by 5 bases and J by 5 bases. CDR3 coding DNA: TGTGCCAGCAGCCCCCGGACAGGGGGTGACGAGCAGTACTTC. Translation gives CASSPRTGGDEQYF.

The chain is built from TRBV7-8 and TRBJ2-1, with TRBD2 matching 7 bases. In germline, CDR1 is SGHVS, CDR2 FQNEAQ. There are 15 residues in the CDR3. With V trimmed by 2 bases and J by 5 bases, 6 bases remained unmatched. In nucleotides, the CDR3 is TGTGCCAGCAGCTTAATCTGGGCGGGGGACAATGAGCAGTTCTTC. Its translation is CASSLIWAGDNEQFF.

The rearrangement links TRBV9 to TRBJ2-1, with TRBD2 matching over 7 bases. This CDR3 spans 16 amino acids. V lost 4 bases to trimming and J lost 1 base; unmatched junction nucleotides: 8. CDR1 and CDR2 (germline): SGDLS, YYNGEE. DNA of the CDR3: TGTGCCAGCAGCTCTTGGGGGGGGGAATCCTACAATGAGCAGTTCTTC. Its translation: CASSSWGGESYNEQFF.